The clone carrying this T cell receptor (beta chain) was observed a single time. Its antigen is still unknown. The V end was cut by 3 bases, the J end by 7 bases, with 10 bases between. The CDR3 runs 13 residues. The germline V gene encodes CDR1 MNHNY and CDR2 SVGAGI (reference sequence). Generated by immunoSEQ multiplex PCR, the TCRdb table keeps only in-frame clones and is missing some. The sample yields 95,000 to 150,000 clones, around nine tenths seen once. The record originates from a study of T cell responses to AZD1222 COVID-19 vaccine. General observations from the study: As reported, nearly half of all spike-specific TCRs target variant regions that are unmutated. A mostly white British donor set with more females was recruited, and clonal diversity was possibly underestimated. Recipients of AZD1222 seropositive at baseline numbered only 5 to 7.

The chain uses TRBV6-6 and TRBJ2-1; unclear D gene. This TCR was sampled from an adult in good health. The sequencing here drew on peripheral blood, taken on day 0 of AZD1222 vaccination. This CDR3 reads CASSYDSKNEQFF. As DNA, the CDR3 is TGTGCCAGCAGTTATGATAGCAAAAATGAGCAGTTCTTC.